This entry lists 13 T cell receptor beta chains sequenced from one sample in a study of PD-1 blockade in classical Hodgkin lymphoma. Every single patient, without exception, relapsed after autologous stem cell transplantation, and brentuximab vedotin exposure varied. Using immunoSEQ multiplex PCR, the repertoire was profiled, and TCRdb retains in-frame clones only, with some absent. The sample gives fewer than 90,000 clones, around nine tenths of which show up once; approximately 22% is in the top ten. The sample was peripheral blood mononuclear cells (PBMCs), taken at baseline. The origin of the receptors is a human donor with classical Hodgkin lymphoma.

The chain combines TRBV25-1 with TRBJ1-1, with 7 bases identical to TRBD1. This CDR3 comprises 16 residues. Losses at the gene ends were 1 base for V and 0 bases for J; bases not matched to a gene: 5. The V gene's germline CDR1 is MGHDK and CDR2 SYGVNS. The CDR3 protein is CASSELGGPMNTEAFF. Here the CDR3 DNA reads TGTGCCAGCAGTGAATTAGGGGGCCCGATGAACACTGAAGCTTTCTTT.

The V call is TRBV27, the J call TRBJ1-1, with D perhaps matching TRBD1 (5 bases). This CDR3 contains 18 residues. The ends were cut back, 5 bases at V and 5 bases at J, with 27 bases in the middle. Germline CDR1 is MNHEY and CDR2 is SMNVEV (reference sequence). The CDR3 DNA sequence: TGTGCCAGCAGTGCTATAGGGTACTCCGGGACCTCGGGGACTGAAGCTTTCTTT. The encoded protein is CASSAIGYSGTSGTEAFF.

This chain links TRBV27 with TRBJ2-2; 7 nucleotides agree with TRBD2. This CDR3 comprises 15 residues. Germline V lookup: CDR1 MNHEY, CDR2 SMNVEV (reference sequence). The V segment lost 2 bases and the J segment 2 bases; nucleotides outside the gene matches: 2. The CDR3: CASSLREANTGELFF. The CDR3 bases are TGTGCCAGCAGTTTACGGGAGGCAAACACCGGGGAGCTGTTTTTT.

The chain recombines TRBV6-1 with TRBJ1-6; unclear D gene. The CDR3 runs to 14 residues. V lost 2 bases and J lost 10, with 12 bases in between. Germline lookup yields CDR1 MNHNS and CDR2 SASEGT. The CDR3 is CASSENWLRSPLHF. Here the CDR3 DNA reads TGTGCCAGCAGTGAAAACTGGCTGAGGTCACCCCTCCACTTT.

The CDR3 coding sequence is TGTGCCAGCAGCTTAGGCGAGGGCACTGAAGCTTTCTTT. Translated, it gives CASSLGEGTEAFF. V usage is TRBV7-7 and J usage is TRBJ1-1; D unresolved. V was pared by 1 base and J by 4 bases, with 7 bases between. This CDR3 has 13 amino acids. CDR1 is SSHAT and CDR2 is FNYEAQ in the germline V gene (reference sequence).

The gene calls are TRBV5-6 and TRBJ1-1; D possibly corresponds to TRBD1 (6 bases). CDR3 length: 14 residues. Germline CDR1 SGHDT, CDR2 YYEEEE. Trimming cost V 4 bases and J 1 base, with 11 bases left between them. CDR3 loop: CASSLGQRNTEAFF. The CDR3 DNA sequence: TGTGCCAGCAGCCTCGGACAGAGGAACACTGAAGCTTTCTTT.

This sequence joins TRBV5-4 and TRBJ2-5; TRBD1 agrees at 7 bases. The CDR3 runs 14 residues. In germline, CDR1 is SGHNT, CDR2 YYREEE (reference sequence). After removal of 3 bases from V and 2 bases from J, the junction contained 4 bases not matched to a gene. The CDR3: CASSSRQGQETQYF. CDR3 in DNA: TGTGCCAGCAGCTCAAGACAGGGACAAGAGACCCAGTACTTC.

CDR3 nucleotides: TGTGCCAGCAGTTTGAGAGGGGACGGGAACACTGAAGCTTTCTTT. Translated: CASSLRGDGNTEAFF. This sequence joins TRBV28 and TRBJ1-1; maybe TRBD1 (5 bases). V lost 3 bases and J 1 base, leaving 12 bases between the germline ends. This CDR3 is 15 amino acids long. From germline, CDR1 is MDHEN and CDR2 SYDVKM.

The chain is built from TRBV9 and TRBJ1-1; 7 bases match TRBD1. The germline V gene encodes CDR1 SGDLS and CDR2 YYNGEE. The CDR3 extends over 18 amino acids. Trimming at V came to 4 bases and at J to 6 bases, leaving 21 bases not matched to a gene. CDR3 protein: CASSQQGSRGDMDAEAFF. The CDR3 DNA sequence: TGTGCCAGCAGCCAACAGGGGTCCAGGGGGGACATGGACGCTGAAGCTTTCTTT.

This clone was observed once. The V and J genes are TRBV2 and TRBJ2-5; D is uncertain. V was shortened by 7 bases and J by 2 bases, with 5 bases between the two germline ends. The CDR3 covers 11 residues. Germline values: CDR1 SNHLY, CDR2 FYNNEI. The CDR3 region has the DNA TGTGCCAGCACCCTGCAAGAGACCCAGTACTTC. Translation: CASTLQETQYF.

In DNA form, the CDR3 reads TGTGCCAGCAGCCCAGGGAGGGGCGGCGAGACCCAGTACTTC. Protein: CASSPGRGGETQYF. The chain is built from TRBV6-5 and TRBJ2-5, with 7 bases identical to TRBD2. The CDR3 extends over 14 amino acids. Germline V CDR1 and CDR2: MNHEY, SVGAGI. V dropped 6 bases and J dropped 5; count of bases not matched to a gene: 9.

The V and J genes are TRBV6-1 and TRBJ2-5, with 10 bases that match TRBD2. The germline CDR1 and CDR2 sequences are MNHNS and SASEGT. After removal of 4 bases from V and 1 base from J, the junction contained 6 bases not matched to a gene. The CDR3 has 16 residues. DNA for the CDR3: TGTGCCAGCAGTGTTTCTAGCGGGAGCGTCCAAGAGACCCAGTACTTC. Translated: CASSVSSGSVQETQYF.

This chain uses TRBV18 with TRBJ2-3; D perhaps matches TRBD2 (6 bases). This CDR3 contains 18 residues. Germline lookup yields CDR1 KGHSH and CDR2 LQKENI. The V gene lost 3 bases and the J gene lost 2 bases, with 21 bases spanning the gap. CDR3 nucleotide sequence: TGTGCCAGCTCACCCTTGAGTGGGGGAGGCACTATCACAGATACGCAGTATTTT. This encodes CASSPLSGGGTITDTQYF.